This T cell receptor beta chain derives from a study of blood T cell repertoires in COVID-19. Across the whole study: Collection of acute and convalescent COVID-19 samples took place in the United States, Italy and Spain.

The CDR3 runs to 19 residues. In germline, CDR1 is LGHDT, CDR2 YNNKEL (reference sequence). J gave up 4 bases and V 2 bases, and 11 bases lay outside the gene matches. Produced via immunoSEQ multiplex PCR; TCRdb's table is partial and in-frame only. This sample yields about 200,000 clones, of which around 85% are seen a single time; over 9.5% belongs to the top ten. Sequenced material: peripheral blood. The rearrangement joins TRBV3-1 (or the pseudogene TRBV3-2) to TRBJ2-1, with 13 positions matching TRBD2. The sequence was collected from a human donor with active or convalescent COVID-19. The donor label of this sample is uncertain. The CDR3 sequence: CASSQLGGTSGVWYNEQFF. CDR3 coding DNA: TGTGCCAGCAGCCAACTGGGAGGGACTAGCGGGGTATGGTACAATGAGCAGTTCTTC.